This T cell receptor beta chain was retrieved from a study of blood T cell repertoires in COVID-19. Study details: Whether acute or convalescent, the COVID-19 samples came from the United States, Italy and Spain. From T cells, B-cell-depleted T cells, or PBMCs came the material, which was cDNA or gDNA.

CDR3 length equals 13 residues. Trimming removed 8 bases from V and 4 bases from J, with 14 bases in between. CDR1 ENHRY and CDR2 SYGVKD come from the germline V gene. The authors' processing: Nucleated cell number was recorded as an estimate derived from reference gene primer amplification. Produced via immunoSEQ multiplex PCR; TCRdb's table is partial and in-frame only. That table is the source of V, J and clone size, and D and trimming were worked out from the DNA. This table holds fewer than 250,000 clones, about 85% found once. This chain joins TRBV10-3 and TRBJ2-5, with D possibly matching TRBD2 (7 bases). This TCR derives from a man under 40 with active or convalescent COVID-19. The specimen was peripheral blood. CDR3 sequence reads: CAIGRGQLETQYF. The CDR3 bases are TGTGCCATCGGGCGGGGGCAGCTAGAGACCCAGTACTTC.